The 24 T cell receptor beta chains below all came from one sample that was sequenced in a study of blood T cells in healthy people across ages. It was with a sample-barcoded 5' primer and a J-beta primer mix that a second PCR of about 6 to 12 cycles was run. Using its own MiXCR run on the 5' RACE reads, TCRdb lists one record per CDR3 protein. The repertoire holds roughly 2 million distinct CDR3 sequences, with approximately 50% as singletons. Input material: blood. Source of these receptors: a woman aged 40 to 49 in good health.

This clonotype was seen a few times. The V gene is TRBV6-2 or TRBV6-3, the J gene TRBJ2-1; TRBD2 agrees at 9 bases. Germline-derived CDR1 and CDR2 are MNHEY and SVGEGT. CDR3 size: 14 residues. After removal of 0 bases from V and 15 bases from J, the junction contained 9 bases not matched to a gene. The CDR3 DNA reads TGTGCCAGCAGTTACTCGGCGGGGGGGCGTGGGCGGTTCTTC. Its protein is CASSYSAGGRGRFF.

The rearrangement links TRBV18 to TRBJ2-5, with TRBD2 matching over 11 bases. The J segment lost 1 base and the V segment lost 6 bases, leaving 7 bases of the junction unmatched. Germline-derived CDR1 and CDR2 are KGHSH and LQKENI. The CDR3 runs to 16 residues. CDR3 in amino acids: CASSLTSGGVQETQYF. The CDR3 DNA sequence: TGTGCCAGCTCCCTCACTAGCGGGGGCGTCCAAGAGACCCAGTACTTC.

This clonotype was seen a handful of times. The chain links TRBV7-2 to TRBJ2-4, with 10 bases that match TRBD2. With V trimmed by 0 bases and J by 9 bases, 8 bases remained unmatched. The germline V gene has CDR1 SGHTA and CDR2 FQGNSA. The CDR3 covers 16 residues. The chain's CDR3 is CASSLAHSGGASIQYF. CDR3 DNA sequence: TGTGCCAGCAGCTTAGCGCACAGCGGGGGGGCTAGCATTCAGTACTTC.

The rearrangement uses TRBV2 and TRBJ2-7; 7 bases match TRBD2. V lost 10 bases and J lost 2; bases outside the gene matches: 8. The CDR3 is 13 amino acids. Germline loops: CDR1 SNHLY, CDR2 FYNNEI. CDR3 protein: CATAGGRPYEQYF. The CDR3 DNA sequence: TGTGCCACTGCCGGGGGGAGACCCTACGAGCAGTACTTC.

CDR3 region: CASSQDIRAATQTQYF. Written as DNA, the CDR3 is TGCGCCAGCAGCCAAGATATACGGGCGGCAACCCAGACCCAGTACTTC. The rearrangement joins TRBV4-3 to TRBJ2-5; D remains unclear. The CDR3 runs 16 residues. Germline-derived CDR1 and CDR2 are LGHNA and YSLEER. Trimming took 0 bases from V and 6 from J, leaving 17 bases between them.

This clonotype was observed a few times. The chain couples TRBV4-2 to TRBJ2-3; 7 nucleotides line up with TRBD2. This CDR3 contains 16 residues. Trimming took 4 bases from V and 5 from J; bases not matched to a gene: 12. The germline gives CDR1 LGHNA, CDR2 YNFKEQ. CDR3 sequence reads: CASSPIMGLTRDTQYF. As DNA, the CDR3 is TGTGCCAGCAGCCCGATAATGGGACTAACCAGAGATACGCAGTATTTT.

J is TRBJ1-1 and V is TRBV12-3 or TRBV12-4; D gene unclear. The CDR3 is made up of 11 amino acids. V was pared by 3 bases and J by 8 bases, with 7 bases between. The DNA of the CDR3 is TGTGCCAGCAGTTTTTACGTGGAAGCTTTCTTT. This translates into CASSFYVEAFF.

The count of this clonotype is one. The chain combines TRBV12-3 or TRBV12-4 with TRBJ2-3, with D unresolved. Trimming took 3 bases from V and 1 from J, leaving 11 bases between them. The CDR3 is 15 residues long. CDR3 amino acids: CASSFHGSGTDTQYF. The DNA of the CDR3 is TGTGCCAGCAGTTTTCACGGTTCGGGCACAGATACGCAGTATTTT.

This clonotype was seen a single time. The CDR3 spells CASSLVGDQLNEQFF. In nucleotides, the CDR3 is TGCGCCAGCAGCTTGGTCGGGGACCAACTCAATGAGCAGTTCTTC. The chain has TRBV5-1 and TRBJ2-1; the D gene could be TRBD1 or TRBD2 (5 bases each). V was trimmed by 0 bases and J by 6 bases, leaving 13 bases between them. Germline CDR1 and CDR2: SGHRS and YFSETQ. This CDR3 has 15 amino acids.

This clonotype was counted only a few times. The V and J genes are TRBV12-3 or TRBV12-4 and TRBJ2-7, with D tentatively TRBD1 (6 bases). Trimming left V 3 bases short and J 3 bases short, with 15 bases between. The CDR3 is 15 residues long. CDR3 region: CASSLRQGSLYEQYF. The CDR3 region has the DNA TGTGCCAGCAGTTTGCGGCAGGGGAGTCTCTACGAGCAGTACTTC.

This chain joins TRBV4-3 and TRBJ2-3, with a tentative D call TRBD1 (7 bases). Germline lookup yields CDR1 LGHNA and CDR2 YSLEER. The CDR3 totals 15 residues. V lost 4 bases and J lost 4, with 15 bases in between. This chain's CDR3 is CASSRRQGGADTQYF. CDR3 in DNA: TGCGCCAGCAGCCGCCGACAGGGAGGAGCAGATACGCAGTATTTT.

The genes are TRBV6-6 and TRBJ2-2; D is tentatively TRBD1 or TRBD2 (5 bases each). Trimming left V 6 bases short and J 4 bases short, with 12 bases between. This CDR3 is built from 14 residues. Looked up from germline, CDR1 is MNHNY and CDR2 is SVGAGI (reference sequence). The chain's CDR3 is CASRGLQGTGELFF. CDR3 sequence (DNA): TGTGCCAGCAGAGGACTTCAGGGCACCGGGGAGCTGTTTTTT.

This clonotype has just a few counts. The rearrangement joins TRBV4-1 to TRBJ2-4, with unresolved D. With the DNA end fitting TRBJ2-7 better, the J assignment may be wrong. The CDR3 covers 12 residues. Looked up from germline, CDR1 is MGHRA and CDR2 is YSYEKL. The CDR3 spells CASSQDINEQYF. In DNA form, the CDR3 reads TGCGCCAGCAGCCAAGATATCAACGAGCAGTACTTC.

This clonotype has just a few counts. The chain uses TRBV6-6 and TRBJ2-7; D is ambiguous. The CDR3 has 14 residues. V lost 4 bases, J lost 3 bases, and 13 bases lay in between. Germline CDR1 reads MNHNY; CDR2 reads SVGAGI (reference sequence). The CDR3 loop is CASSSALNLYEQYF. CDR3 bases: TGTGCCAGCAGTTCGGCACTTAATCTCTACGAGCAGTACTTC.

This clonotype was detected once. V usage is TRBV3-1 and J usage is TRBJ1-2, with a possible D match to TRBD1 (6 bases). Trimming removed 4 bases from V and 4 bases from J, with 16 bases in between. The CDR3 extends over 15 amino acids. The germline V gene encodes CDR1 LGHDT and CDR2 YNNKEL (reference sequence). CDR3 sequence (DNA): TGTGCCAGCAGCCCGCGGACAGCTACTTTCTATGGCTACACCTTC. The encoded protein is CASSPRTATFYGYTF.

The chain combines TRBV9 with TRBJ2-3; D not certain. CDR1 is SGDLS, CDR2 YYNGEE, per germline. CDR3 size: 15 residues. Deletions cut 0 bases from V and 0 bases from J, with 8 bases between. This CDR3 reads CASSVGGSSTDTQYF. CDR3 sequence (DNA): TGTGCCAGCAGCGTAGGCGGATCTAGCACAGATACGCAGTATTTT.

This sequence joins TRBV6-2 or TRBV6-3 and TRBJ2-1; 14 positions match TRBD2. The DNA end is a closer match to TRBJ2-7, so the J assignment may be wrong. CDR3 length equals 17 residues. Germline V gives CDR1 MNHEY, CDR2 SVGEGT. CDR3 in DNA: TGTGCCAGCAGGCGGACTAGCGGGGGGAGCTCCTACAATGAGCAGTACTTC. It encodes CASRRTSGGSSYNEQYF.

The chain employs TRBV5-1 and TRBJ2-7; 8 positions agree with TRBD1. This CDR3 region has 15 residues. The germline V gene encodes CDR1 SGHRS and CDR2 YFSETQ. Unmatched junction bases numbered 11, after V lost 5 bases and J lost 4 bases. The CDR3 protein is CASRPGQGIPYEQYF. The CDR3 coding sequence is TGCGCCAGCAGACCCGGACAGGGCATTCCTTACGAGCAGTACTTC.

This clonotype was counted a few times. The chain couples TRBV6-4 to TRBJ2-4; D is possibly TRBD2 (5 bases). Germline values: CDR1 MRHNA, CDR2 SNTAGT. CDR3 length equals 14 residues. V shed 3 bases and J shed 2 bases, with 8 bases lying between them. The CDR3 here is CASSDPGSKNIQYF. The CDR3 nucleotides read TGTGCCAGCAGTGATCCGGGGTCCAAAAACATTCAGTACTTC.

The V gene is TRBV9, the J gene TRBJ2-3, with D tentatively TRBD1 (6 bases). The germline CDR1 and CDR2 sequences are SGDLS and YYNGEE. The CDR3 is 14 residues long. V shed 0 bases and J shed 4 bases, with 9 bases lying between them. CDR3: CASSVVWGPDTQYF. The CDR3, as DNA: TGTGCCAGCAGCGTAGTCTGGGGGCCAGATACGCAGTATTTT.

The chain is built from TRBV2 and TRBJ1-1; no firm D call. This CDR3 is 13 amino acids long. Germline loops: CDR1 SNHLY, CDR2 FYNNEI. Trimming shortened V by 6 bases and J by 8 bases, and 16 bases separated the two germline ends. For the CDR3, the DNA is TGTGCCAGCAGCCTTACGGCGCCCGGGGAAGCTTTCTTT. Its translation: CASSLTAPGEAFF. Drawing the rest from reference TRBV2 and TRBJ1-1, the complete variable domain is EPEVTQTPSHQVTQMGQEVILRCVPISNHLYFYWYRQILGQKVEFLVSFYNNEISEKSEIFDDQFSVERPDGSNFTLKIRSTKLEDSAMYFCASSLTAPGEAFFGQGTRLTVV.

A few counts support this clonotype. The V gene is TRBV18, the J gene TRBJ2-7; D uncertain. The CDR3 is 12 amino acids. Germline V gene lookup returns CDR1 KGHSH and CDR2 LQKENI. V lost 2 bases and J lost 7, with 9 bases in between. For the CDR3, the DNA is TGTGCCAGCTCACCAACCAGAGGAGAGCAGTACTTC. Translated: CASSPTRGEQYF. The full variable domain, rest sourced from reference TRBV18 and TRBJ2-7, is NAGVMQNPRHLVRRRGQEARLRCSPMKGHSHVYWYRQLPEEGLKFMVYLQKENIIDESGMPKERFSAEFPKEGPSILRIQQVVRGDSAAYFCASSPTRGEQYFGPGTRLTVT.

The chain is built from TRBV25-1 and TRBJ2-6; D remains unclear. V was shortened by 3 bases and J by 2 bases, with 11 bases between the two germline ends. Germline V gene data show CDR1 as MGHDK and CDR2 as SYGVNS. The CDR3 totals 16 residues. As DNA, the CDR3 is TGTGCCAGCAGTGACACCATTCACCCTGGGGCCAACGTCCTGACTTTC. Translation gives CASSDTIHPGANVLTF.

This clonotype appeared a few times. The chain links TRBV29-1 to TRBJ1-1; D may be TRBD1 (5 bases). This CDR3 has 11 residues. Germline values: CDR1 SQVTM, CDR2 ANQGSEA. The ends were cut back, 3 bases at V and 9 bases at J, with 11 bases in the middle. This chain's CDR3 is CSVERGSQAFF. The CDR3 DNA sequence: TGCAGCGTTGAGAGGGGTTCTCAAGCTTTCTTT.